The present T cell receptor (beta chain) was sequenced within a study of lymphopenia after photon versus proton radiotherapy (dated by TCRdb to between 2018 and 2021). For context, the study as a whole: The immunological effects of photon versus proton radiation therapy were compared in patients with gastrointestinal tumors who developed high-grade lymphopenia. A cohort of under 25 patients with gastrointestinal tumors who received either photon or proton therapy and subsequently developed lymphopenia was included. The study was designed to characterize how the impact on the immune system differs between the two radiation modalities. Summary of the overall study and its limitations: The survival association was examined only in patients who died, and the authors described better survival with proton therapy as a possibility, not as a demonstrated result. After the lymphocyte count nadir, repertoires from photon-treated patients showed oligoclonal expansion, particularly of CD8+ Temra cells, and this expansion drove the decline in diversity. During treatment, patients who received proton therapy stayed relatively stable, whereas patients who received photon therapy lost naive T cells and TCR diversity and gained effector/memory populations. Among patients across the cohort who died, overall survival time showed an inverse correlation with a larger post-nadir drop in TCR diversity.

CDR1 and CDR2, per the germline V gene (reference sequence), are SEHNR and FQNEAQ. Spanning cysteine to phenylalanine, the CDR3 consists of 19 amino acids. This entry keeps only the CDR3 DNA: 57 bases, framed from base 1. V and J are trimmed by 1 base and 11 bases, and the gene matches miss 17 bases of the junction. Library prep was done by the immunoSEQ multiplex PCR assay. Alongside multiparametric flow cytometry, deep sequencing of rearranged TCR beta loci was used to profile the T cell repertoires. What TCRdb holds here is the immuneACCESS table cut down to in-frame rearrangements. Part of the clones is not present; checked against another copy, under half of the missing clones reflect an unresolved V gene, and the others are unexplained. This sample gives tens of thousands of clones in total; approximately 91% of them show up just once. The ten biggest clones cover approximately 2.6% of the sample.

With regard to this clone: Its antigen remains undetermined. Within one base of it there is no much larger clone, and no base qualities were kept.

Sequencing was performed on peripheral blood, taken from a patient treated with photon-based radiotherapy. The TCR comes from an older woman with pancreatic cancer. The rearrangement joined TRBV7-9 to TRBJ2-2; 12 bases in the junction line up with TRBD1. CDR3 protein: CASSLVTGTGGSNRGELFF. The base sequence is TGTGCCAGCAGCTTAGTGACGGGGACAGGGGGCTCGAACCGGGGAGAGCTGTTTTTT.